This T cell receptor beta chain was captured by sequencing in a study of PD-1 blockade in classical Hodgkin lymphoma. General observations from the study: Newly diagnosed patients and complete responders had comparable diversity at baseline.

Profiled with immunoSEQ multiplex PCR; TCRdb holds only in-frame clones, not every one. Of about 31,000 clones detected, just over 70% appear once; the ten largest clones hold roughly 4%. Every single patient, without exception, relapsed after autologous stem cell transplantation, and brentuximab vedotin exposure varied. Trimming cost V 8 bases and J 2 bases, with 12 bases left between them. The CDR3 spans 13 residues. The germline V gene encodes CDR1 SGHTA and CDR2 FQGNSA. In this sample, this clone turned up a few times. Its antigen remains unknown. The specimen comprised peripheral blood mononuclear cells (PBMCs), sampled before the second cycle of nivolumab. The rearrangement links TRBV7-2 to TRBJ1-1; TRBD1 is a possible D gene (5 bases). The clonotype originates from a human donor with classical Hodgkin lymphoma. The CDR3 spells CASSWGGNTEAFF. The CDR3 DNA reads TGTGCCAGCTCATGGGGCGGAAACACTGAAGCTTTCTTT.